This T cell receptor (beta chain) was sequenced in a study of spatial heterogeneity in lung cancer. Study details: The study consistently detected more beta-chain than alpha-chain sequences.

Time point described: sample taken at primary tumor resection. Without sorting, whole RNA was sequenced from tumor, nontumor lung or frozen PBMC. TCRdb called the 5' RACE reads again in MiXCR, with one record for every CDR3 protein. The data hold about 11,000 distinct CDR3 sequences, with roughly 4.2% observed a single time. Trimming stripped 4 bases from V and 4 bases from J, with 16 bases between. The CDR3 has 15 amino acids. Germline V gene data show CDR1 as MGHRA and CDR2 as YSYEKL. This rearrangement joins TRBV4-1 to TRBJ1-2; maybe TRBD1 (6 bases). This receptor was taken from a male donor with early-stage non-small cell lung cancer. The sequences come from normal lung tissue next to the tumor, collected at surgery. Written as DNA, the CDR3 is TGCGCCAGCAGCCTGAGACAGGAACGGATCTATGGCTACACCTTC. This gives the protein CASSLRQERIYGYTF.